These 20 T cell receptor beta chains came from one sample sequenced in a study of cytomegalovirus exposure and HLA in healthy donors. 13 Jbeta primers and 60 Vbeta primers were used for the PCR. Produced via immunoSEQ multiplex PCR; TCRdb's table is partial and in-frame only. This table holds some 200,000 clones. Sequencing was carried out using PBMCs. These TCRs come from a man aged 25-40 years in good health and CMV-seronegative.

The rearrangement joins TRBV9 to TRBJ2-2, with D possibly being TRBD2 (6 bases). The germline CDR1 and CDR2 sequences are SGDLS and YYNGEE. This CDR3 spans 16 amino acids. V lost 0 bases and J 4 bases, leaving 13 bases between the germline ends. CDR3 in amino acids: CASSVAQGGVTGELFF. For the CDR3, the DNA is TGTGCCAGCAGCGTAGCGCAGGGAGGTGTCACCGGGGAGCTGTTTTTT.

The rearrangement uses TRBV7-2 and TRBJ1-1; tentative D call: TRBD1 (5 bases). V was trimmed by 1 base and J by 1 base, leaving 10 bases between them. The CDR3 loop spans 15 amino acids. The germline V gene has CDR1 SGHTA and CDR2 FQGNSA. Written as DNA, the CDR3 is TGTGCCAGCAGCTTAGGGGGCAGGCGGAACACTGAAGCTTTCTTT. This encodes CASSLGGRRNTEAFF.

The rearrangement joins TRBV7-6 to TRBJ2-1, with 10 nucleotides matching TRBD2. Germline V gives CDR1 SGHVS, CDR2 FNYEAQ. CDR3 length equals 17 residues. With V trimmed by 4 bases and J by 4 bases, 10 bases remained unmatched. The CDR3 here is CASSWGASGSRYNEQFF. The CDR3 bases are TGTGCCAGCAGCTGGGGGGCTAGCGGGAGTAGATACAATGAGCAGTTCTTC.

The chain couples TRBV5-1 to TRBJ1-1; 7 positions match TRBD1. This CDR3 is built from 13 residues. The germline V gene has CDR1 SGHRS and CDR2 YFSETQ. V was clipped by 4 bases and J by 5 bases; unmatched bases: 5. CDR3 DNA sequence: TGCGCCAGCAGCCTCACAGGGGTAACTGAAGCTTTCTTT. Translation gives CASSLTGVTEAFF.

The chain has TRBV5-1 and TRBJ1-4, with TRBD1 matching over 7 bases. The CDR3 spans 13 residues. V shed 4 bases, J shed 8 bases, and the junction held 5 bases outside the gene matches. Germline V gene sequence: CDR1 SGHRS, CDR2 YFSETQ. The chain's CDR3 is CASSTDRTEKLFF. The CDR3 DNA sequence: TGCGCCAGCAGCACGGACAGGACCGAAAAACTGTTTTTT. Full variable domain (missing parts from reference TRBV5-1 and TRBJ1-4): KAGVTQTPRYLIKTRGQQVTLSCSPISGHRSVSWYQQTPGQGLQFLFEYFSETQRNKGNFPGRFSGRQFSNSRSEMNVSTLELGDSALYLCASSTDRTEKLFFGSGTQLSVL.

The rearrangement uses TRBV6-5 and TRBJ1-1; 8 nucleotides align to TRBD1. V lost 6 bases to trimming and J lost 5 bases; unmatched junction nucleotides: 8. CDR1 and CDR2 from the germline V gene are MNHEY and SVGAGI. The CDR3 spans 14 residues. The CDR3 bases are TGTGCCAGCAGACTCGACAGGGGCTGGACTGAAGCTTTCTTT. It specifies CASRLDRGWTEAFF.

The rearrangement uses TRBV5-1 and TRBJ1-1; D is possibly TRBD1 (5 bases). CDR1 is SGHRS and CDR2 is YFSETQ in the germline V gene. Deletions cut 5 bases from V and 5 bases from J, with 13 bases between. The CDR3 totals 13 residues. The CDR3: CASRPQGSTEAFF. In nucleotides, the CDR3 is TGCGCCAGCAGGCCCCAGGGATCGACTGAAGCTTTCTTT. The complete variable domain, with remaining parts taken from reference TRBV5-1 and TRBJ1-1, reads KAGVTQTPRYLIKTRGQQVTLSCSPISGHRSVSWYQQTPGQGLQFLFEYFSETQRNKGNFPGRFSGRQFSNSRSEMNVSTLELGDSALYLCASRPQGSTEAFFGQGTRLTVV.

The chain links TRBV7-8 to TRBJ2-4, with a tentative D call TRBD1 (5 bases). Germline values: CDR1 SGHVS, CDR2 FQNEAQ. CDR3 length equals 16 residues. V was shortened by 5 bases and J by 1 base, with 15 bases between the two germline ends. CDR3 sequence reads: CASSTRQPSAKNIQYF. The CDR3 DNA sequence: TGTGCCAGCAGCACAAGACAGCCTTCGGCCAAAAACATTCAGTACTTC.

This sequence joins TRBV28 and TRBJ2-3; 11 nucleotides line up with TRBD2. Looked up from germline, CDR1 is MDHEN and CDR2 is SYDVKM. Losses at the gene ends were 4 bases for V and 7 bases for J; bases not matched to a gene: 4. The CDR3 extends over 14 amino acids. This CDR3 is CASSSGTSGYTQYF. The CDR3 DNA is TGTGCCAGCAGTTCCGGGACTAGCGGCTATACGCAGTATTTT.

The V and J genes are TRBV2 and TRBJ1-5; 7 bases match TRBD1. CDR1 SNHLY and CDR2 FYNNEI come from the germline V gene. V trimming: 5 bases; J trimming: 2 bases; junction bases outside the gene matches: 9. This CDR3 is 16 amino acids long. The CDR3: CASSPTGSNGNQPQHF. CDR3 coding DNA: TGTGCCAGCAGTCCGACAGGGAGTAACGGCAATCAGCCCCAGCATTTT.

The chain uses TRBV2 and TRBJ2-7; TRBD1 might be the D (6 bases). Looked up from germline, CDR1 is SNHLY and CDR2 is FYNNEI. Trimming took 2 bases from V and 7 from J, leaving 9 bases between them. The CDR3 runs to 12 residues. CDR3 nucleotides: TGTGCCAGCAGTGAAAACAGGGCGGAGCAGTACTTC. Translated, it gives CASSENRAEQYF.

The chain employs TRBV5-1 and TRBJ2-5, with 7 positions matching TRBD1. The V segment lost 7 bases and the J segment 6 bases; nucleotides outside the gene matches: 12. CDR1 SGHRS and CDR2 YFSETQ come from the germline V gene. The CDR3 length is 14 residues. CDR3 in DNA: TGCGCCAGCGGGAGCATTACAGGGGCCCAGACCCAGTACTTC. This translates into CASGSITGAQTQYF.

CDR3 sequence (DNA): TGTGCCAGCAGTGAAATGCGGAAAGGGGAGGTCTACAATGAGCAGTTCTTC. Translation: CASSEMRKGEVYNEQFF. The chain recombines TRBV25-1 with TRBJ2-1, with D perhaps matching TRBD2 (6 bases). CDR1 MGHDK and CDR2 SYGVNS come from the germline V gene. CDR3 length: 17 residues. V shed 2 bases and J shed 3 bases, with 17 bases lying between them.

This chain connects TRBV9 to TRBJ1-5; the match to TRBD1 covers 8 bases. This CDR3 is built from 15 residues. The germline gives CDR1 SGDLS, CDR2 YYNGEE. V lost 4 bases to trimming and J lost 7 bases; unmatched junction nucleotides: 10. CDR3: CASSPLPTGDQPQHF. The DNA of the CDR3 is TGTGCCAGCAGCCCACTCCCGACAGGGGACCAGCCCCAGCATTTT.

The V call is TRBV10-1, the J call TRBJ1-1, with D perhaps TRBD1 (5 bases). CDR3 length: 13 residues. Trimming stripped 3 bases from V and 4 bases from J, with 9 bases between. Germline CDR1 is WNHNN and CDR2 is SYGVQD (reference sequence). The CDR3: CASSDQGITEAFF. The CDR3 DNA reads TGCGCCAGCAGTGACCAGGGAATCACTGAAGCTTTCTTT.

Here the CDR3 reads CASSGAAYEQYF. CDR3 nucleotide sequence: TGTGCCAGCAGTGGGGCAGCTTACGAGCAGTACTTC. The rearrangement links TRBV6-5 to TRBJ2-5; D is perhaps TRBD1 (5 bases). The J call may be incorrect, as the DNA end agrees better with TRBJ2-7. There are 12 residues in the CDR3. Germline CDR1 is MNHEY and CDR2 is SVGAGI.

The CDR3 DNA reads TGTGCCAGCAGCTTAAGGGGTAGCGGGGGGGCCGGAGAGACCCAGTACTTC. It codes for CASSLRGSGGAGETQYF. This chain uses TRBV7-6 with TRBJ2-5; 11 bases map to TRBD2. The CDR3 runs 17 residues. CDR1 and CDR2 from the germline V gene are SGHVS and FNYEAQ. The V segment lost 2 bases and the J segment 4 bases; nucleotides outside the gene matches: 9.

This chain joins TRBV30 and TRBJ1-2; D is ambiguous. The CDR3 covers 13 residues. Looked up from germline, CDR1 is GTSNPN and CDR2 is SVGIG (reference sequence). Trimming pared 8 bases from V and 7 bases from J, leaving 20 bases between. CDR3 DNA sequence: TGTGCCCGCCATCGGCGGGGAGTTGGTGGCTACACCTTC. It yields the protein CARHRRGVGGYTF. The full variable domain, rest sourced from reference TRBV30 and TRBJ1-2, is SQTIHQWPATLVQPVGSPLSLECTVEGTSNPNLYWYRQAAGRGLQLLFYSVGIGQISSEVPQNLSASRPQDRQFILSSKKLLLSDSGFYLCARHRRGVGGYTFGSGTRLTVV.

This sequence joins TRBV6-1 and TRBJ1-2; D may be TRBD1 (5 bases). The ends were cut back, 2 bases at V and 5 bases at J, with 9 bases in the middle. Germline lookup yields CDR1 MNHNS and CDR2 SASEGT. The CDR3 sequence is 13 residues long. In nucleotides, the CDR3 is TGTGCCAGCAGTGAACTGACAGCTTATGGCTACACCTTC. Translated: CASSELTAYGYTF.

The chain joins TRBV19 to TRBJ1-4; no clear D. V was cut by 5 bases and J by 4 bases, with 14 bases left in between. Germline V gene lookup returns CDR1 LNHDA and CDR2 SQIVND (reference sequence). This CDR3 spans 15 amino acids. The CDR3 nucleotides are TGTGCCAGTAGTCCGCCGGGAAGTGGTAATGAAAAACTGTTTTTT. Translation: CASSPPGSGNEKLFF.